One and the same sample provided the 2 T cell receptor beta chains below, sequenced in a study of control samples from healthy donors and cancer patients. Only in-frame clones appear in the TCRdb table, and some are missing; sequencing was by immunoSEQ multiplex PCR. The table has over 85,000 clones, more than 80% seen once; the top ten hold about 1.5%. The sequencing sample was made of blood. The receptors were gathered from a woman in her thirties in good health.

This clone was observed a single time. The chain carries TRBV5-5 and TRBJ1-5, with D possibly being TRBD1 (6 bases). The CDR3 sequence is 14 residues long. Germline V gives CDR1 SGHKS, CDR2 YYEKEE (reference sequence). V was clipped by 4 bases and J by 6 bases, with 14 bases between them. CDR3 in amino acids: CASSPQGAGQPQHF. For the CDR3, the DNA is TGTGCCAGCAGCCCACAGGGAGCGGGTCAGCCCCAGCATTTT.

The V and J genes are TRBV4-1 and TRBJ1-3; 10 positions match TRBD1. CDR1 is MGHRA, CDR2 YSYEKL, per germline. V was clipped by 0 bases and J by 3 bases; unmatched bases: 11. The CDR3 has 19 residues. Here the CDR3 reads CASSQDGSGQGIRGNTIYF. The CDR3 DNA reads as TGCGCCAGCAGCCAAGATGGTTCGGGACAGGGGATACGTGGAAACACCATATATTTT.